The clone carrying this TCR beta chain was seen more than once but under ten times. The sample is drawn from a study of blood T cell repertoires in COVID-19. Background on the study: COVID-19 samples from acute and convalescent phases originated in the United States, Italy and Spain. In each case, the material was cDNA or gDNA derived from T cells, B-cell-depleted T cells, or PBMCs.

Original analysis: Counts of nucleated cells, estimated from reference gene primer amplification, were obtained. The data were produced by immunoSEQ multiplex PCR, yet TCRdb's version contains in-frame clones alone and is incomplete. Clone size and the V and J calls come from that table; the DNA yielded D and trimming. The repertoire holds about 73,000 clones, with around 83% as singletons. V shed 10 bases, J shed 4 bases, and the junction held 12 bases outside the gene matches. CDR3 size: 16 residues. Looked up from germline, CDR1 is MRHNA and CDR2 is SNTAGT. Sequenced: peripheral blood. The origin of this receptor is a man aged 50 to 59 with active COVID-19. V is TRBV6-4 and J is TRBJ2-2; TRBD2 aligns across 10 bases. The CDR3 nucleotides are TGTGCCAAAAAAATCCTAGCGGGAGTGACCACCGGGGAGCTGTTTTTT. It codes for CAKKILAGVTTGELFF.